These 27 T cell receptor beta chains were sequenced from one sample in a study of blood T cell repertoires in COVID-19. Clones were sequenced by immunoSEQ multiplex PCR, and TCRdb holds only the in-frame ones, with some missing. Altogether under 200,000 clones are present, roughly 85% being singletons, with the ten largest covering about 5.5%. Sequencing used peripheral blood. The receptors derive from a woman aged 25 to 39 with acute or convalescent COVID-19.

This clone has a single count. Written as DNA, the CDR3 is TGTGCCAGCAAAGGAGCGACGGGTTCACCCCTCCACTTT. This sequence encodes CASKGATGSPLHF. The chain is built from TRBV28 and TRBJ1-6, with unresolved D. The V gene lost 7 bases and the J gene lost 9 bases, with 13 bases spanning the gap. CDR1 MDHEN and CDR2 SYDVKM come from the germline V gene. The length of the CDR3 is 13 residues.

This chain links TRBV27 with TRBJ1-2; D is perhaps TRBD1 (6 bases). Between the trimmed V and J ends, which lost 3 bases and 2 bases, there was a span of 13 bases. Germline lookup yields CDR1 MNHEY and CDR2 SMNVEV (reference sequence). This CDR3 has 15 residues. DNA for the CDR3: TGTGCCAGCAGTTTTGGACAGAACTTGAACTATGGCTACACCTTC. Translated: CASSFGQNLNYGYTF.

This clone was seen a single time. The chain is built from TRBV10-3 and TRBJ1-2; 9 bases match TRBD1. Germline V lookup: CDR1 ENHRY, CDR2 SYGVKD. CDR3 length: 15 amino acids. The junction had 10 bases not matched to a gene; V was cut back by 4 bases and J by 7 bases. CDR3 loop: CAISGLGTGTFGYTF. For the CDR3, the DNA is TGTGCCATCAGTGGACTGGGGACAGGGACGTTTGGCTACACCTTC.

The chain carries TRBV28 and TRBJ1-1; D may be TRBD1 (6 bases). Germline assignment: CDR1 MDHEN and CDR2 SYDVKM. This CDR3 has 15 amino acids. The ends were cut back, 3 bases at V and 1 base at J, with 12 bases in the middle. The DNA for the CDR3 is TGTGCCAGCAGTTTTGGGGACATAAAGAACACTGAAGCTTTCTTT. Translation: CASSFGDIKNTEAFF.

This chain connects TRBV29-1 to TRBJ2-6, with D unresolved. Germline V lookup: CDR1 SQVTM, CDR2 ANQGSEA. This CDR3 region has 13 residues. Trimming shortened V by 5 bases and J by 0 bases, and 5 bases separated the two germline ends. The CDR3 here is CSVRFSGANVLTF. The CDR3 nucleotides read TGCAGCGTTCGGTTCTCTGGGGCCAACGTCCTGACTTTC.

This chain links TRBV11-2 with TRBJ2-1; maybe TRBD2 (6 bases). This CDR3 spans 14 amino acids. CDR1 and CDR2 from the germline V gene are SGHAT and FQNNGV. The V end was cut by 8 bases, the J end by 8 bases, with 19 bases between. This CDR3 reads CASGGEVLVYEQFF. The CDR3 nucleotides read TGTGCCAGCGGCGGGGAGGTCTTGGTTTATGAGCAGTTCTTC. Using reference TRBV11-2 and TRBJ2-1 for the parts outside the CDR3, the full variable domain is EAGVAQSPRYKIIEKRQSVAFWCNPISGHATLYWYQQILGQGPKLLIQFQNNGVVDDSQLPKDRFSAERLKGVDSTLKIQPAKLEDSAVYLCASGGEVLVYEQFFGPGTRLTVL.

The chain couples TRBV6-5 to TRBJ2-2, with 9 bases lining up with TRBD1. V shed 5 bases and J 7 bases; nucleotides not matched to a gene: 5. The CDR3 length is 14 residues. CDR1 and CDR2 from the germline V gene are MNHEY and SVGAGI. The CDR3: CASSQQGAVGELFF. DNA of the CDR3: TGTGCCAGCAGTCAACAGGGGGCCGTCGGGGAGCTGTTTTTT.

The chain has TRBV28 and TRBJ1-2, with 9 bases identical to TRBD1. Germline lookup yields CDR1 MDHEN and CDR2 SYDVKM. The CDR3 runs to 13 residues. V lost 10 bases and J lost 8; bases outside the gene matches: 11. For the CDR3, the DNA is TGTGCCATCTTGGGACAGGGCTTAGTAGGCTACACCTTC. Translated, it gives CAILGQGLVGYTF.

This clone was counted between two and nine times. The chain carries TRBV15 and TRBJ2-6; 11 positions agree with TRBD1. V dropped 7 bases and J dropped 2; count of bases not matched to a gene: 7. The CDR3 loop spans 17 amino acids. CDR1 LNHNV and CDR2 YYDKDF come from the germline V gene (reference sequence). Here the CDR3 DNA reads TGTGCCACCACCACGGGACAGGGGGTCGCTGGGGCCAACGTCCTGACTTTC. As protein: CATTTGQGVAGANVLTF.

The genes are TRBV28 and TRBJ2-7, with TRBD1 identical over 7 bases. The trim removed 4 bases at V and 2 bases at J, leaving 2 bases unmatched. Germline V gene data show CDR1 as MDHEN and CDR2 as SYDVKM. The CDR3 loop spans 13 amino acids. CDR3 bases: TGTGCCAGCAGTTGGGGACAGACCTACGAGCAGTACTTC. It is translated as CASSWGQTYEQYF. The full variable domain, completed using reference TRBV28 and TRBJ2-7, is DVKVTQSSRYLVKRTGEKVFLECVQDMDHENMFWYRQDPGLGLRLIYFSYDVKMKEKGDIPEGYSVSREKKERFSLILESASTNQTSMYLCASSWGQTYEQYFGPGTRLTVT.

The chain uses TRBV7-3 and TRBJ1-2; D is possibly TRBD1 (6 bases). Germline V CDR1 and CDR2: SGHTA, FQGTGA. The CDR3 is 16 amino acids. V was trimmed by 3 bases and J by 7 bases, leaving 21 bases between them. The CDR3 is CASSLGAAQGSGGYTF. As DNA, the CDR3 is TGTGCCAGCAGCTTGGGCGCTGCACAGGGATCGGGTGGCTACACCTTC.

This chain links TRBV7-9 with TRBJ2-1; TRBD2 is a possible D gene (7 bases). This CDR3 is built from 12 residues. Germline CDR1 and CDR2: SEHNR and FQNEAQ (reference sequence). V lost 10 bases to trimming and J lost 7 bases, with 14 bases between them. The CDR3 DNA sequence: TGTGCCACCCGGGGGGCCTTTAATGAGCAGTTCTTC. Its translation: CATRGAFNEQFF.

The chain joins TRBV28 to TRBJ2-1; TRBD1 aligns across 8 bases. Trimming removed 7 bases from V and 6 bases from J; junction bases left unmatched: 8. The CDR3 contains 14 residues. Germline CDR1 is MDHEN and CDR2 is SYDVKM. This chain's CDR3 is CASIRQGLPNEQFF. CDR3 in DNA: TGTGCCAGCATACGACAGGGGCTTCCCAATGAGCAGTTCTTC.

This clone was counted only a few times. The chain employs TRBV7-8 and TRBJ2-5, with a possible D match to TRBD1 (5 bases). Trimming stripped 1 base from V and 6 bases from J, with 9 bases between. CDR1 is SGHVS and CDR2 is FQNEAQ in the germline V gene. CDR3 size: 13 residues. The CDR3 nucleotides read TGTGCCAGCAGCTTAGGACAGCCAAAGACCCAGTACTTC. Amino acid sequence: CASSLGQPKTQYF.

The chain carries TRBV5-1 and TRBJ2-3, with 12 positions matching TRBD2. CDR1 and CDR2 (germline): SGHRS, YFSETQ. Germline trimming cut 2 bases from V and 2 bases from J; bases unmatched to any gene: 6. The CDR3 is 17 amino acids. CDR3 sequence: CASSFGLAGINTDTQYF. The CDR3 DNA reads as TGCGCCAGCAGCTTTGGACTAGCGGGGATAAACACAGATACGCAGTATTTT.

This rearrangement joins TRBV5-4 to TRBJ1-1, with 8 bases aligning to TRBD1. Unmatched junction bases numbered 14, after V lost 4 bases and J lost 0 bases. The length of the CDR3 is 18 residues. Germline CDR1 and CDR2: SGHNT and YYREEE (reference sequence). CDR3 nucleotides: TGTGCCAGCAGCCCCGGACAGGGAAGAACCAGGGTGAACACTGAAGCTTTCTTT. It translates to CASSPGQGRTRVNTEAFF.

This clone has a single count. J is TRBJ2-7 and V is TRBV18; 13 positions agree with TRBD2. CDR1 is KGHSH, CDR2 LQKENI, per germline. The CDR3 totals 15 residues. Trimming removed 6 bases from V and 4 bases from J; junction bases left unmatched: 6. This CDR3 reads CASSTGTSGIYEQYF. In DNA form, the CDR3 reads TGTGCCAGCTCCACCGGGACTAGCGGGATTTACGAGCAGTACTTC.

This clone was detected once. The rearrangement joins TRBV4-3 to TRBJ1-2, with D possibly TRBD1 on 5 matching bases. The ends were cut back, 0 bases at V and 4 bases at J, with 15 bases in the middle. In germline, CDR1 is LGHNA, CDR2 YSLEER. CDR3 size: 16 residues. Here the CDR3 reads CASSQDLLGVSYGYTF. The CDR3, as DNA: TGCGCCAGCAGCCAAGATTTATTAGGGGTTTCCTATGGCTACACCTTC.

The gene calls are TRBV30 and TRBJ2-2, with D perhaps TRBD2 (5 bases). Between the trimmed V and J ends, which lost 8 bases and 4 bases, there was a span of 26 bases. From germline, CDR1 is GTSNPN and CDR2 SVGIG (reference sequence). The CDR3 spans 17 residues. CDR3 sequence reads: CAVPRREANKGTGELFF. CDR3 sequence (DNA): TGTGCCGTTCCTAGACGGGAAGCGAACAAGGGCACCGGGGAGCTGTTTTTT.

This clone was detected many times. The V gene is TRBV15, the J gene TRBJ2-6; maybe TRBD1 (5 bases). With 5 bases removed from V and 0 bases from J, the gap between germline ends came to 11 bases. Germline values: CDR1 LNHNV, CDR2 YYDKDF (reference sequence). The CDR3 has 16 residues. The CDR3 is CATSLNRGSGANVLTF. CDR3 coding DNA: TGTGCCACCAGCCTTAATAGGGGCTCTGGGGCCAACGTCCTGACTTTC.

This chain connects TRBV4-1 to TRBJ1-5, with 8 bases fitting TRBD1. V gave up 0 bases and J gave up 7 bases; unmatched junction bases: 8. This CDR3 region has 16 residues. The germline gives CDR1 MGHRA, CDR2 YSYEKL. CDR3 in DNA: TGCGCCAGCAGCCAAGAAGGGCAGGGGGCAGGGCAGCCCCAGCATTTT. As protein: CASSQEGQGAGQPQHF.

The table lists this clone with a count of one. The chain uses TRBV28 and TRBJ2-7, with 7 bases aligning to TRBD2. The CDR3 is 15 residues long. V lost 4 bases, J lost 8 bases, and 14 bases stayed unmatched. Germline lookup yields CDR1 MDHEN and CDR2 SYDVKM. This chain's CDR3 is CASSSDWAGLRKQYF. The DNA of the CDR3 is TGTGCCAGCAGTTCCGACTGGGCGGGACTACGAAAGCAGTACTTC. The variable domain in full, with the rest retrieved from reference TRBV28 and TRBJ2-7, is DVKVTQSSRYLVKRTGEKVFLECVQDMDHENMFWYRQDPGLGLRLIYFSYDVKMKEKGDIPEGYSVSREKKERFSLILESASTNQTSMYLCASSSDWAGLRKQYFGPGTRLTVT.

The chain links TRBV12-3 or TRBV12-4 to TRBJ2-7, with no clear D. The ends were cut back, 1 base at V and 6 bases at J, with 10 bases in the middle. CDR3 length equals 13 residues. This CDR3 is CASSLVELGEQYF. The CDR3, as DNA: TGTGCCAGCAGTTTAGTCGAACTTGGCGAGCAGTACTTC.

The chain carries TRBV27 and TRBJ1-6; D is unclear. The CDR3 has 13 amino acids. Germline values: CDR1 MNHEY, CDR2 SMNVEV (reference sequence). The V end lost 0 bases, the J end lost 13 bases, and 10 bases lay between the germline ends. The CDR3: CASSLSRVVPLHF. CDR3 sequence (DNA): TGTGCCAGCAGTTTATCCCGGGTGGTGCCCCTCCACTTT.

This chain joins TRBV5-6 and TRBJ2-3, with a weak D call TRBD1 (5 bases). This CDR3 spans 15 amino acids. Germline values: CDR1 SGHDT, CDR2 YYEEEE. V lost 2 bases and J lost 4, with 14 bases in between. The CDR3 DNA reads as TGTGCCAGCAGCTTTTTTCAGGGTCGGGCAGATACGCAGTATTTT. Translation: CASSFFQGRADTQYF. Full variable domain (outside the CDR3, taken from reference TRBV5-6 and TRBJ2-3): DAGVTQSPTHLIKTRGQQVTLRCSPKSGHDTVSWYQQALGQGPQFIFQYYEEEERQRGNFPDRFSGHQFPNYSSELNVNALLLGDSALYLCASSFFQGRADTQYFGPGTRLTVL.

The chain employs TRBV9 and TRBJ1-5; weak D call: TRBD1 (5 bases). The CDR3 runs to 13 residues. Trimming pared 0 bases from V and 4 bases from J, leaving 5 bases between. Germline assignment: CDR1 SGDLS and CDR2 YYNGEE. CDR3 DNA: TGTGCCAGCAGCGTAGGGACAAATCAGCCCCAGCATTTT. Its protein is CASSVGTNQPQHF.

The chain recombines TRBV12-5 with TRBJ2-2, with 9 bases identical to TRBD2. The CDR3 covers 19 residues. Germline assignment: CDR1 LGHNT and CDR2 FRNRAP. J was trimmed by 2 bases and V by 2 bases; bases with no gene match: 12. CDR3 in amino acids: CASGLWREGPFANTGELFF. The DNA for the CDR3 is TGTGCTAGTGGTTTGTGGCGGGAGGGCCCTTTTGCTAACACCGGGGAGCTGTTTTTT.